A single sample is the source of the 17 T cell receptor beta chains below, sequenced in a study of T cells in women clearing cervical HPV infection. Assay used: immunoSEQ multiplex PCR; TCRdb lists only in-frame clones, some missing. The sample features around 23,000 clones, with around 5.4% in its top ten. Input material: blood buffy coat. All receptors come from a woman between 18 and 69 years old with a cervical HPV16 infection that either progressed to CIN3+ or cleared (not recorded which).

Details on this clone: Read data end 3 residues before the CDR3 end; the end is taken from the germline J gene. This chain uses TRBV7-3 with TRBJ1-2; D might be TRBD1 (6 bases). From germline, CDR1 is SGHTA and CDR2 FQGTGA. The CDR3 sequence is 20 residues long. CDR3 bases read: TGTGCCAGCAGCTTAATGGGGCTAGCGGGAGTCGATTTCTGGACAGATACC. Its translation: CASSLMGLAGVDFWTDT. The whole CDR3 sequence is CASSLMGLAGVDFWTDTYTF.

With regard to this clone: The read halts 3 residues ahead of the CDR3 end, with the missing end drawn from the germline J gene. The chain recombines TRBV5-1 with TRBJ2-2, with 12 bases fitting TRBD2. This CDR3 has 16 amino acids. Germline loops: CDR1 SGHRS, CDR2 YFSETQ. J lost 4 bases, V lost 5 bases, and 6 bases had no gene match. CDR3 DNA (partial): TGCGCCAGCAGTTCCCCTAGCGGGAGGGGCACCGGGGAG. Translated: CASSSPSGRGTGE. The CDR3 in its entirety is CASSSPSGRGTGELFF.

Comments on this clone: From the germline J gene comes the end of the CDR3, since the read stops 3 residues before it. The chain joins TRBV6-2 or TRBV6-3 to TRBJ1-2; the D gene is possibly TRBD1 (5 bases). The CDR3 covers 13 residues. In germline, CDR1 is MNHEY, CDR2 SVGEGT. Incomplete CDR3 DNA: TGTGCCAGCAGTTACTCGGGGACTCGCGGC. Amino acid sequence: CASSYSGTRG. The whole CDR3 sequence is CASSYSGTRGYTF.

As to this clone: The CDR3 end lies 3 residues beyond the end of the read and is filled in from the germline J gene. The chain uses TRBV3-1 (or the pseudogene TRBV3-2) and TRBJ2-1, with 8 bases lining up with TRBD1. This CDR3 is 13 amino acids long. Germline CDR1 is LGHDT and CDR2 is YNNKEL (reference sequence). Trimming cost V 6 bases and J 9 bases; bases outside gene matches: 7. The sequenced part of the CDR3 DNA is TGTGCCAGCAGTCGACAAGACAGGGGTGAG. This codes for CASSRQDRGE. The CDR3 in its entirety is CASSRQDRGEQFF.

For this clone: Read sequence stops 3 residues before the CDR3 end, and the germline J gene provides the missing end. The V call is TRBV19, the J call TRBJ1-5; TRBD1 is a possible D gene (6 bases). V lost 4 bases and J 4 bases, leaving 20 bases between the germline ends. CDR1 and CDR2 from the germline V gene are LNHDA and SQIVND (reference sequence). This CDR3 is 17 amino acids long. The CDR3 region is CASSTTGQGNRNQPQHF. The part of the CDR3 DNA that was read is TGTGCCAGTAGTACCACGGGCCAGGGGAATCGGAATCAGCCC.

Concerning this clone: Read sequence stops 3 residues before the CDR3 end, and the germline J gene provides the missing end. The rearrangement links TRBV30 to TRBJ1-1, with a weak D call TRBD1 (5 bases). V was clipped by 0 bases and J by 4 bases, with 18 bases between them. Germline V gene data show CDR1 as GTSNPN and CDR2 as SVGIG (reference sequence). This CDR3 has 16 amino acids. CDR3 protein: CAWSVQGAGRSTEAFF. The part of the CDR3 DNA that was read is TGTGCCTGGAGTGTACAAGGGGCAGGGAGGAGCACTGAA.

As concerns this clone: Coverage ceases 3 residues before the CDR3 finishes, and the germline J gene fills in the end. This sequence joins TRBV20-1 and TRBJ2-1, with 9 bases that match TRBD2. Unmatched junction bases numbered 7, after V lost 0 bases and J lost 1 base. The germline CDR1 and CDR2 sequences are DFQATT and SNEGSKA (reference sequence). This CDR3 has 17 amino acids. CDR3 DNA, as far as it was read: TGCAGTGCTAGAGATCACCGTAGCGGGAGATCCTACAATGAG. Protein: CSARDHRSGRSYNE. The complete CDR3 sequence is CSARDHRSGRSYNEQFF.

About this clone: The CDR3 goes on 3 residues after the read ends, and that part is filled in from the germline J gene. The chain has TRBV5-1 and TRBJ1-3, with 8 bases that match TRBD1. The CDR3 is 18 residues long. V trimming: 1 base; J trimming: 4 bases; junction bases outside the gene matches: 13. Germline CDR1 SGHRS, CDR2 YFSETQ. The CDR3 spells CASSLSAGGTVVGNTIYF. The part of the CDR3 DNA that was read is TGCGCCAGCAGCTTGAGTGCAGGGGGCACGGTTGTGGGAAACACC.

A remark on this clone: Sequencing ends 3 residues short of the CDR3 end; the germline J gene provides the rest. The V gene is TRBV19, the J gene TRBJ2-7; 8 bases line up with TRBD1. V shed 5 bases and J 4 bases; nucleotides not matched to a gene: 10. The germline gives CDR1 LNHDA, CDR2 SQIVND (reference sequence). This CDR3 has 15 residues. The covered CDR3 bases are TGTGCCAGTAGTTTAAACCTCGACAGGGGATACGAG. As protein: CASSLNLDRGYE. Given in full, the CDR3 is CASSLNLDRGYEQYF.

Worth noting for this clone: With the read ending 3 residues before the CDR3 end, the germline J gene is used to fill in that end. The chain combines TRBV19 with TRBJ2-2; TRBD1 matches 9 bases. CDR1 and CDR2 (germline): LNHDA, SQIVND (reference sequence). This CDR3 is 17 amino acids long. The ends lost 7 bases at V and 3 bases at J; junction bases unmatched: 12. The sequenced CDR3 bases are TGTGCCAGTACTACCAACCGGGACAGGGTCTACACCGGGGAG. Translated, it gives CASTTNRDRVYTGE. The entire CDR3 protein is CASTTNRDRVYTGELFF.

A word on this clone: The sequenced fragment ends 3 residues before the CDR3 boundary, so the rest is inferred from the germline J gene. This rearrangement joins TRBV5-1 to TRBJ2-7; 10 bases are shared with TRBD2. Germline V CDR1 and CDR2: SGHRS, YFSETQ. This CDR3 is built from 16 residues. With 4 bases clipped from V and 0 bases from J, the junction kept 7 bases outside the gene matches. The CDR3 bases that were read are TGCGCCAGCAGCCTGTCTAGCGGGAGAACCTCCTACGAG. Translated, it gives CASSLSSGRTSYE. The entire CDR3 reads CASSLSSGRTSYEQYF.

This clone is called medium-sized based on its frequency. The CDR3 end falls 3 residues outside the read, so it is completed with the germline J gene. V usage is TRBV18 and J usage is TRBJ2-1; D possibly corresponds to TRBD1 (6 bases). V was trimmed by 2 bases and J by 3 bases, leaving 11 bases between them. This CDR3 spans 15 amino acids. In germline, CDR1 is KGHSH, CDR2 LQKENI. This CDR3 reads CASSPTSDSYNEQFF. Partial CDR3 DNA: TGTGCCAGCTCACCAACGTCGGACAGCTACAATGAG.

By frequency, this clone is medium-sized (0.01 to 0.1%). Here the CDR3 reads CSGQKTGPETQYF. The CDR3 bases that were read are TGCAGCGGCCAAAAAACAGGGCCAGAGACC. The J gene is TRBJ2-5, the V gene TRBV29-1; D may be TRBD1 (6 bases). The read falls 3 residues short of the CDR3 end, and the missing part is taken from the germline J gene. V gave up 7 bases and J gave up 4 bases, with 16 bases separating them. Germline CDR1 is SQVTM and CDR2 is ANQGSEA. This CDR3 has 13 amino acids.

Concerning this clone itself: With the read ending 3 residues before the CDR3 end, the germline J gene is used to fill in that end. The V and J genes are TRBV10-2 and TRBJ1-2; D gene unclear. The CDR3 sequence is 14 residues long. V was cut by 3 bases and J by 1 base, with 9 bases left in between. Germline V gene data show CDR1 as WSHSY and CDR2 as SAAADI. This chain's CDR3 is CASSENFYNYGYTF. Partial CDR3 DNA: TGCGCCAGCAGTGAAAATTTCTATAACTATGGC.

Points on this clone: The CDR3 goes on 3 residues after the read ends, and that part is filled in from the germline J gene. The V gene is TRBV7-7, the J gene TRBJ2-3; D call uncertain. From germline, CDR1 is SSHAT and CDR2 FNYEAQ (reference sequence). This CDR3 has 13 residues. This CDR3 is CASSWAVQETQYF. CDR3 bases read: TGTGCCTCCTCCTGGGCCGTCCAAGAGACG. The variable domain in full, completed from reference TRBV7-7 and TRBJ2-3, reads GAGVSQSPRYKVTKRGQDVTLRCDPISSHATLYWYQQALGQGPEFLTYFNYEAQPDKSGLPSDRFSAERPEGSISTLTIQRTEQRDSAMYRCASSWAVQETQYFGPGTRLTVL.

Comments on this clone: The read terminates 3 residues ahead of where the CDR3 ends, so the germline J gene completes it. V is TRBV6-2 or TRBV6-3 and J is TRBJ1-1; TRBD1 agrees at 7 bases. The CDR3 runs 15 residues. Germline V gives CDR1 MNHEY, CDR2 SVGEGT. The CDR3 protein is CASSSWDRRQARAFF. CDR3 bases read: TGTGCCAGCAGTTCTTGGGACAGACGCCAGGCACGA.

About this clone itself: From the germline J gene comes the end of the CDR3, since the read stops 3 residues before it. The chain recombines TRBV28 with TRBJ1-6, with a weak D call TRBD1 (5 bases). V lost 5 bases to trimming and J lost 3 bases, with 11 bases between them. Per germline, CDR1 MDHEN and CDR2 SYDVKM. The CDR3 length is 15 residues. The chain's CDR3 is CASSRGTGYNSPLHF. The DNA read from the CDR3 is TGTGCCAGCAGTCGCGGGACTGGCTATAATTCACCC.